What follows is one TCR beta chain and its context. V dropped 8 bases and J dropped 7 bases, with 17 bases sitting between them. The CDR3 is 13 amino acids. Germline V gene sequence: CDR1 LNHDA, CDR2 SQIVND (reference sequence). The source of the sample is a study of blood T cell repertoires in COVID-19. Across the study: Acute and convalescent COVID-19 specimens originated in the United States, Italy and Spain.

Across about two dozen US areas, participants ranged in age from about 18 to 100 years. All recovered Cohort 3 donors got two negative PCRs, got clearance, or saw symptom resolution. Profiling relied on immunoSEQ multiplex PCR, and the TCRdb table lists in-frame clones only, not all of them. Of around 230,000 clones listed, about 88% are singletons. The sample was PBMCs or T cells enriched from blood (not recorded which). This clonotype was obtained from a woman under 40 who had recovered from COVID-19. This sequence joins TRBV19 and TRBJ1-2; weak D call: TRBD1 (5 bases). The CDR3 spells CASRGGEYGGYTF. As DNA, the CDR3 is TGTGCCAGTCGCGGGGGGGAGTACGGTGGCTACACCTTC.